This T cell receptor beta chain derives from a study of regulatory and conventional T cells in RAG deficiency. Overall study findings and caveats: Other subsets showed about 9-fold reductions, but Treg unique TCR beta sequences fell roughly 100-fold in these patients. In Omenn syndrome, Treg and Tconv repertoires overlapped >85%.

The CDR3 covers 16 residues. The V gene lost 4 bases and the J gene lost 0 bases, with 15 bases spanning the gap. Germline CDR1 SGHDN, CDR2 FVKESK. Here immunoSEQ multiplex PCR was the method, and the copy in TCRdb shows in-frame clones only, minus some. The sample yields 32,000 or so clones, 89% seen once. Comment on this clone: The antigen is undetermined.

These data also featured in a second study, about regulatory T cells. That work states: The PCR used 52 TRBV and 13 TRBJ primers. Skewed V and J usage and few unique V-J pairs marked patient repertoires, most in Tregs.

The sequence was obtained from a human donor in good health. What was sequenced was CD8+ T cells sorted from blood. The chain couples TRBV14 to TRBJ1-1, with a possible D match to TRBD1 (6 bases). The CDR3 nucleotides read TGTGCCAGCAGCCCAAACATAGGACAGTTGAACACTGAAGCTTTCTTT. It yields the protein CASSPNIGQLNTEAFF.